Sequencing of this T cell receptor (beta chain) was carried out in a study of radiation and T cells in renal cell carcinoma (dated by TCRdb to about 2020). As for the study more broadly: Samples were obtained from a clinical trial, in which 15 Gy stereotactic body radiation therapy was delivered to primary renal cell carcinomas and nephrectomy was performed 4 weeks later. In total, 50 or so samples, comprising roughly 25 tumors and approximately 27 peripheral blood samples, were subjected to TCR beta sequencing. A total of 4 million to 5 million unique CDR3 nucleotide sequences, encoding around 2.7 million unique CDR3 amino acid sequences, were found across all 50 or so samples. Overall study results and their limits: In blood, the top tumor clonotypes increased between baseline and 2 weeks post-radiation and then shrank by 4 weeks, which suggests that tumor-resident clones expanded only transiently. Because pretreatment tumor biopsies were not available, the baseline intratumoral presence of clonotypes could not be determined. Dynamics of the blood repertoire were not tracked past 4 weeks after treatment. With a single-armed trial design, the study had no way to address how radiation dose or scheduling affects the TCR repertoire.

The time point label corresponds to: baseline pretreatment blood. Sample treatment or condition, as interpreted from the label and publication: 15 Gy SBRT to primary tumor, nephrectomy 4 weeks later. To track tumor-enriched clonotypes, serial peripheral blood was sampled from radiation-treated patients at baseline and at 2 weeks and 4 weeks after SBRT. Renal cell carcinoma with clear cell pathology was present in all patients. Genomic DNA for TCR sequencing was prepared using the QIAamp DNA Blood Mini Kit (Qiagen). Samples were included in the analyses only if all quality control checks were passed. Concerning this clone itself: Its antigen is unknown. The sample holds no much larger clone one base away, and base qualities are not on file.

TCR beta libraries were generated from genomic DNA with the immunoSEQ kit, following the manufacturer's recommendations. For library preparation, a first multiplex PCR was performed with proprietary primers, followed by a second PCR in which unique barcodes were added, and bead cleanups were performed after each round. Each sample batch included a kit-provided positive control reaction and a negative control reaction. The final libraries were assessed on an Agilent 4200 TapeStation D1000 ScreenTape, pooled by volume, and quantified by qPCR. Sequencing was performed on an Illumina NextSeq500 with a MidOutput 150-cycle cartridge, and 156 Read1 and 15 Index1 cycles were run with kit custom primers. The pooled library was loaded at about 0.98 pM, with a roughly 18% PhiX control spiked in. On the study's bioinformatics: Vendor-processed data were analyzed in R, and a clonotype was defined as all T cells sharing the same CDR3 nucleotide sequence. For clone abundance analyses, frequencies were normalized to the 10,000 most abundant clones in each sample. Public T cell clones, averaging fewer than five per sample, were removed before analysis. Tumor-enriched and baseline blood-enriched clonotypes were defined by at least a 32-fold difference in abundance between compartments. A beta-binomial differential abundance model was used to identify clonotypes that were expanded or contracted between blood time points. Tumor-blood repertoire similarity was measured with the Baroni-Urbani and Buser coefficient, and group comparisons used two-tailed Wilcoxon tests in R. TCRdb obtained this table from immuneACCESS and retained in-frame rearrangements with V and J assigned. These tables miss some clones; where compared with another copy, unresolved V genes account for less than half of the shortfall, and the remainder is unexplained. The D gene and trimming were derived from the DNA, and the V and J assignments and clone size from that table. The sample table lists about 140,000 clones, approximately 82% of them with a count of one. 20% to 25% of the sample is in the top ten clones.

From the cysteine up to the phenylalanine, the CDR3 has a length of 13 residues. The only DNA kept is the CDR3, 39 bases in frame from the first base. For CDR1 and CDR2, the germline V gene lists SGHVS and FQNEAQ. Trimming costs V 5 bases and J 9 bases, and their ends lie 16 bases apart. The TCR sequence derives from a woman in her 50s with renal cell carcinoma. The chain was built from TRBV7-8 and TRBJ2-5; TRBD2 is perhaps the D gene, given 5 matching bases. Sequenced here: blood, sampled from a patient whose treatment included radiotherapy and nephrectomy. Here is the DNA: TGTGCCAGCAGCATACTAGAGTCCTTGGCCCAGTACTTC. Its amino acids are CASSILESLAQYF.